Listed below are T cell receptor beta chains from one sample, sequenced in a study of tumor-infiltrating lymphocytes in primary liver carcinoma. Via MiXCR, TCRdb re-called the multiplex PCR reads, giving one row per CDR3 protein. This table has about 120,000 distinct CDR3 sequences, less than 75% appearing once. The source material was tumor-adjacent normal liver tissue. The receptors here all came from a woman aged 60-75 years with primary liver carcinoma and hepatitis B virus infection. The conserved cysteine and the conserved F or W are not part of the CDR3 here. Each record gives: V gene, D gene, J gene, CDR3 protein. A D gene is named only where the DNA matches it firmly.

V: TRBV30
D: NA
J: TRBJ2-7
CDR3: VWRRRGVKEQY

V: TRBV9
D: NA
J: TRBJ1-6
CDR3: ASSVDNSLLH

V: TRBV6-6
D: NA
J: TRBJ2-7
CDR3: ASKPDSSTYGQY

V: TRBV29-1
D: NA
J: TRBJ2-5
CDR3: SALQEAQY

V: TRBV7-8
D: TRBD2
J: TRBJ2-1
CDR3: ASSPPLAGHLPLSTEQF

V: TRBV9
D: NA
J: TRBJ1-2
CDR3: ASSVDSQGDYGYT

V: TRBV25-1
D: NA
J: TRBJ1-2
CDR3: ASLGGFGYGYT

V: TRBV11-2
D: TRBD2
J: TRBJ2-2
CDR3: ACNSGLVQDTGELF

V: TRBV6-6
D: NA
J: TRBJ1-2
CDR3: GSSPGGARGYT

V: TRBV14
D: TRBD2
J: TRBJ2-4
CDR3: ASNPGVSERGAKDIQY

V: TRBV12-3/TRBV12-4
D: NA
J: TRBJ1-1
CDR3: ASSFSTGCQTEAF

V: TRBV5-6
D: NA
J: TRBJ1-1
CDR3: ASSSFMNTEAF

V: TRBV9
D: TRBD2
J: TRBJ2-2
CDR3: TSSVDLRETGELF

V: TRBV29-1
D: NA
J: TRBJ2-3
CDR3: SVADRERVC

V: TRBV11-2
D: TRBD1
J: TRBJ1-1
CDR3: AGSARDRGHKRWSNTEAF

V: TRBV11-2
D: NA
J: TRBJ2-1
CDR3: ASSLEEGLNEQF

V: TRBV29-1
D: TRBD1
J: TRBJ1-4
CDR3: SASVQGGEKLF

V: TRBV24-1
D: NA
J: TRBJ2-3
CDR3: ATSERTRTDTQY

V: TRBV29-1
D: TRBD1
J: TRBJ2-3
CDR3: DVEIRGRGTDTQY

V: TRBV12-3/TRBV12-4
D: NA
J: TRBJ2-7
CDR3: ASSLGAGWTSYEHY

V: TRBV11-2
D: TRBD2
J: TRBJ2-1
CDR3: ASSIWSGSVSEQF

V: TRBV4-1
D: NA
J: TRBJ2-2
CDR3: ASSQVRETNTWELF

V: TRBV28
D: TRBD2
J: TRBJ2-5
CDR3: ASSVGLAVATETQY

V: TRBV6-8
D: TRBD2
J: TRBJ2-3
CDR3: ASSPSGVSTDTQY

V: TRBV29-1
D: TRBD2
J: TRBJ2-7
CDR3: SVELAGGSSYELY

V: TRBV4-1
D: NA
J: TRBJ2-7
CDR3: ANSQDRGGLGTYEQY

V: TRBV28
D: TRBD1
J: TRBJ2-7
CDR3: ASSFAGTGDYEQY

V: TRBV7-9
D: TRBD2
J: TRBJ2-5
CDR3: ASSWRRNRLAGDGETQY

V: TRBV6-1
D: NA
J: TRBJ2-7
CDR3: ASSGGWWLTYEQY

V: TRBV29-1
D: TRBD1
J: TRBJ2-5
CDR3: SVEGSTGEGETQY

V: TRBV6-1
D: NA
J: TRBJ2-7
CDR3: ASSVLDSYYEQY

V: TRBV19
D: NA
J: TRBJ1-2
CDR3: ASSRATGLAGSYGYT

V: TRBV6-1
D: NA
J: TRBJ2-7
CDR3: ARSERRSLHSYEQY

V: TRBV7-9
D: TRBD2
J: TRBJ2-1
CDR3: TSRSTSGRVHNEQF

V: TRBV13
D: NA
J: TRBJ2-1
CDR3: ASSLGQMASSYNEQF

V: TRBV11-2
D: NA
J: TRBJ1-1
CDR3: ASRSHQHGHLRFWGYGAF

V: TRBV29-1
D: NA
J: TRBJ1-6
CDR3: SARHCGNSPLH

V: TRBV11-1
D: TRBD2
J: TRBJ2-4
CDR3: ASSFPVTSGTKNIHN

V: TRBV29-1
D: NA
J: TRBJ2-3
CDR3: SFDGSKDTDTQY

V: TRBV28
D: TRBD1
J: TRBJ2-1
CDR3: ASSSHRGRTYNEQF

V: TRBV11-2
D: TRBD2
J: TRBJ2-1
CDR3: ASSWGEGTYNEQF

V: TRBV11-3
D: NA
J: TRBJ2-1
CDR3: ASSRGRNYEQF

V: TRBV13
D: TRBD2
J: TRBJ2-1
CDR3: ASSTGTSGAYNEQF

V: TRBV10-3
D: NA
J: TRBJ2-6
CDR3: AISESKRGADSGANVLT

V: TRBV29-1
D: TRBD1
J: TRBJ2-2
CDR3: SIGTGIAGELF

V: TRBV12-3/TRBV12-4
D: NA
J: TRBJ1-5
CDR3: ASSLAGAQGNQHQH

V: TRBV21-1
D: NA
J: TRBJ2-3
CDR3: ASSKGGQPNTDTQY

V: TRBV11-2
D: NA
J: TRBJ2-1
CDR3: TSSSGGPGRSSYNGQF

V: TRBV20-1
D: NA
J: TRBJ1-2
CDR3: SARPLRRVQDGYT

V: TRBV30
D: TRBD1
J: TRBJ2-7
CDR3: AWSWDRGREQY

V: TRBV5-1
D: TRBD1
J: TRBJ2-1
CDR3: ASSLSQDRVEQF

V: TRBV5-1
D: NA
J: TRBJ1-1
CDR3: ASSLSTYRVSTEAF

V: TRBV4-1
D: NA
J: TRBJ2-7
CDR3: ASSRGQDYERY

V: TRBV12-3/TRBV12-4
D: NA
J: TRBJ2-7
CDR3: ASSRTNEISEQY

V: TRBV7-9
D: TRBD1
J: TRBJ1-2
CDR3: ASSLRGQGRYGYT

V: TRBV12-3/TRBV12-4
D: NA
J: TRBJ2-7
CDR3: ASSLVGGEQY

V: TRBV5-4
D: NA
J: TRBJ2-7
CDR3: ASRFRTGADVWQY

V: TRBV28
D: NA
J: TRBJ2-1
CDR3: ASRGSNHEQF

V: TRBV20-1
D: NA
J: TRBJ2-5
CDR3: SAHWGETQY